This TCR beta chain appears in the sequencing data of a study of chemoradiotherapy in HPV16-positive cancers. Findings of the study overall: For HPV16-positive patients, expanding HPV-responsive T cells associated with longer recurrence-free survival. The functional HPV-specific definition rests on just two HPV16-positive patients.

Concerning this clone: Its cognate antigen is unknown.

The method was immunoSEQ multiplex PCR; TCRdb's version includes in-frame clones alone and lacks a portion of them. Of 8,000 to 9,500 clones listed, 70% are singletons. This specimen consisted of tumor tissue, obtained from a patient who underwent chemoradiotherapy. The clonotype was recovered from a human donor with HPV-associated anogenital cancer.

CDR3 in amino acids: CASGSNRQVLTGELFF. The CDR3 DNA sequence: TGTGCTAGTGGTTCGAACCGACAGGTCTTAACCGGGGAGCTGTTTTTT. V and J are TRBV12-5 and TRBJ2-2; D is possibly TRBD1 (6 bases). V was clipped by 4 bases and J by 5 bases, with 17 bases between them. The length of the CDR3 is 16 residues. CDR1 and CDR2 from the germline V gene are LGHNT and FRNRAP.